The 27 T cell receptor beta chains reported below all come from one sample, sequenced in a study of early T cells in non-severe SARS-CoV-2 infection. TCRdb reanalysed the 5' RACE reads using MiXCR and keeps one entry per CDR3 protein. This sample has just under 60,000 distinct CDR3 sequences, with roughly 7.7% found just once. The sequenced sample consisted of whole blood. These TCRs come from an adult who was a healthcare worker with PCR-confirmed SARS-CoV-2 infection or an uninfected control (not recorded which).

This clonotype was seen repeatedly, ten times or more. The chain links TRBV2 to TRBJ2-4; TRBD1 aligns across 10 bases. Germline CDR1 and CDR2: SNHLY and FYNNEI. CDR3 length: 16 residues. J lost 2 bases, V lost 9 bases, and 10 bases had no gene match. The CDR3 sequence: CASTMQGQGTKNIQYF. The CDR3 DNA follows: TGTGCCAGTACGATGCAGGGACAGGGGACCAAAAACATTCAGTACTTC. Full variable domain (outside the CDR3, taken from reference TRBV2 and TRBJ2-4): EPEVTQTPSHQVTQMGQEVILRCVPISNHLYFYWYRQILGQKVEFLVSFYNNEISEKSEIFDDQFSVERPDGSNFTLKIRSTKLEDSAMYFCASTMQGQGTKNIQYFGAGTRLSVL.

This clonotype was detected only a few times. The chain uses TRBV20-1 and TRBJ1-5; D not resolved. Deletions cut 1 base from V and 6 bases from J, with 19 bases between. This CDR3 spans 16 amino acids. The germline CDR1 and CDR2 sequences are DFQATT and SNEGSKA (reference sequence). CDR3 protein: CSARGSVPGGLQPQHF. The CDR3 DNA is TGCAGTGCTAGAGGATCGGTACCCGGAGGCCTTCAGCCCCAGCATTTT.

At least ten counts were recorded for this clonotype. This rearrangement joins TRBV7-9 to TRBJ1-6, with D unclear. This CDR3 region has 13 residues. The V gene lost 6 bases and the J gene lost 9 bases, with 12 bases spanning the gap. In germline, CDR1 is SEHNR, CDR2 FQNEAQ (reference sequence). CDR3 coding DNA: TGTGCCAGCAGTCTATCGGGGAGTTCACCCCTCCACTTT. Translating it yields CASSLSGSSPLHF. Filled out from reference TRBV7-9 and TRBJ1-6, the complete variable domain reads DTGVSQNPRHKITKRGQNVTFRCDPISEHNRLYWYRQTLGQGPEFLTYFQNEAQLEKSRLLSDRFSAERPKGSFSTLEIQRTEQGDSAMYLCASSLSGSSPLHFGNGTRLTVT.

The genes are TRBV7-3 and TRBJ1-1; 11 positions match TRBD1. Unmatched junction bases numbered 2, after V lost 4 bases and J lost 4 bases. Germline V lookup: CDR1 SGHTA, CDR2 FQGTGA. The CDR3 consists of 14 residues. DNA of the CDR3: TGTGCCAGCAGCTCTGGGACAGGGGGCACTGAAGCTTTCTTT. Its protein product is CASSSGTGGTEAFF.

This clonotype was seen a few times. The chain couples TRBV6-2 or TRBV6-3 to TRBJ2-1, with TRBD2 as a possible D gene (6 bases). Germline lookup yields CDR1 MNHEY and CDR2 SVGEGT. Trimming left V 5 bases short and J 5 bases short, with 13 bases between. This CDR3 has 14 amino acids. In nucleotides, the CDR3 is TGTGCCAGCAGTGGGGACTCCGCCCACAATGAGCAGTTCTTC. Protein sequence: CASSGDSAHNEQFF.

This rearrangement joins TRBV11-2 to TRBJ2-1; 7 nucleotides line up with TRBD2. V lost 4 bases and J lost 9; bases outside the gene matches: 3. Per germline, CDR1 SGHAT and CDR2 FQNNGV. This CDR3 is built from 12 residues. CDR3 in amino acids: CASSSGLPEQFF. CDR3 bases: TGTGCCAGCAGCTCGGGACTACCTGAGCAGTTCTTC.

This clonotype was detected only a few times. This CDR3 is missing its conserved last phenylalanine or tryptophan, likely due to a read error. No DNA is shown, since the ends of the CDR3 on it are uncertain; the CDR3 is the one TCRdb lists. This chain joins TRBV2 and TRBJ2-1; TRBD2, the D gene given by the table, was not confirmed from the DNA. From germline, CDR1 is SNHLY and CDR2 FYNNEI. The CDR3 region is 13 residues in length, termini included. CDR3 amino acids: CASTFSTGTSDTV.

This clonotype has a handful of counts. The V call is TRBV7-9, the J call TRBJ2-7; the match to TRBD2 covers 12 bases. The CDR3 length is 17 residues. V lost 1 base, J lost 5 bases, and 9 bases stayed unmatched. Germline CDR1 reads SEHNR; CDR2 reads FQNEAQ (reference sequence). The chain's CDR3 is CASSLDRGTSGPHEQYF. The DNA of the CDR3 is TGTGCCAGCAGCTTAGATAGAGGGACTAGCGGGCCCCACGAGCAGTACTTC.

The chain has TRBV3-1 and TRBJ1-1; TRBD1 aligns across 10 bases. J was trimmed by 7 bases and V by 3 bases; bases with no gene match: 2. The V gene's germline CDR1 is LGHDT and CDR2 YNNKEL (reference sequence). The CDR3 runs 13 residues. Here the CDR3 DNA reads TGTGCCAGCAGCCAGACAGGGGGCTATGAAGCTTTCTTT. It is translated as CASSQTGGYEAFF.

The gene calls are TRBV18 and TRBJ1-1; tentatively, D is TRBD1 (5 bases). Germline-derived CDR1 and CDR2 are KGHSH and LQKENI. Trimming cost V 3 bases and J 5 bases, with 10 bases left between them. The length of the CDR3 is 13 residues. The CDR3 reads CASSPGPTTEAFF. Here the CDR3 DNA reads TGTGCCAGCTCACCGGGACCCACGACTGAAGCTTTCTTT. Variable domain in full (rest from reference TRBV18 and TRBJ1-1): NAGVMQNPRHLVRRRGQEARLRCSPMKGHSHVYWYRQLPEEGLKFMVYLQKENIIDESGMPKERFSAEFPKEGPSILRIQQVVRGDSAAYFCASSPGPTTEAFFGQGTRLTVV.

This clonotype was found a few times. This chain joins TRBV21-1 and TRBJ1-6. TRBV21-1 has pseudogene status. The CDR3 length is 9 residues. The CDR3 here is CASSKVRHF. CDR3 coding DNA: TGTGCCAGCAGCAAAGTCAGACACTTT.

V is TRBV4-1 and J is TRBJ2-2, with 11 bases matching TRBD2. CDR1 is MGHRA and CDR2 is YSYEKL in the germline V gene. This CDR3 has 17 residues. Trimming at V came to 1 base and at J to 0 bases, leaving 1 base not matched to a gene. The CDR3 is CASSQGGLAANTGELFF. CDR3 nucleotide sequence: TGCGCCAGCAGCCAAGGGGGACTAGCGGCGAACACCGGGGAGCTGTTTTTT.

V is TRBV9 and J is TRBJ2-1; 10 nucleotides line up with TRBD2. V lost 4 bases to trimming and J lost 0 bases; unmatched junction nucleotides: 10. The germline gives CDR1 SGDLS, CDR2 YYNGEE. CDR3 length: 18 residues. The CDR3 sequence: CASSNPRLAGSSYNEQFF. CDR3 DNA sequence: TGTGCCAGCAGCAACCCCCGACTAGCGGGTAGCTCCTACAATGAGCAGTTCTTC.

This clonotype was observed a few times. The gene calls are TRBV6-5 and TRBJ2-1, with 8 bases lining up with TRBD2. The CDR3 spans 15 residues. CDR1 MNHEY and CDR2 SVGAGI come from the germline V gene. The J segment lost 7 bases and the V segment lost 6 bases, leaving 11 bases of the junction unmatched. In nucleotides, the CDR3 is TGTGCCAGCAGATATGCGGGAGGTTTGTGGAATGAGCAGTTCTTC. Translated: CASRYAGGLWNEQFF.

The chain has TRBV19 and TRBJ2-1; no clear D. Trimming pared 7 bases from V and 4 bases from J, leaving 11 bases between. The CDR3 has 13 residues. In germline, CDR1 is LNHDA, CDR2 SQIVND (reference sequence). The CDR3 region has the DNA TGTGCCAGTACCACCTCTTCTTACAATGAGCAGTTCTTC. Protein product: CASTTSSYNEQFF.

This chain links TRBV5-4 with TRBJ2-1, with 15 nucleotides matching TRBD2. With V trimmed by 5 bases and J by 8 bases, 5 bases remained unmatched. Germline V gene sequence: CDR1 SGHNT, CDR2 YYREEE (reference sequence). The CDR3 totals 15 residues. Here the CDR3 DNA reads TGTGCCAGCAGTCAGGGACTAGCGGGAGGCCATGAGCAGTTCTTC. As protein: CASSQGLAGGHEQFF.

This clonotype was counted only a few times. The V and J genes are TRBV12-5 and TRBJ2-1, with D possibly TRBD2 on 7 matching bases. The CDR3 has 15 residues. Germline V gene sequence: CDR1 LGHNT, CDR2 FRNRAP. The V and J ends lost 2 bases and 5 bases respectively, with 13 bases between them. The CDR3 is CASGLKGGGHNEQFF. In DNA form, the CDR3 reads TGTGCTAGTGGTTTGAAGGGGGGAGGGCACAATGAGCAGTTCTTC. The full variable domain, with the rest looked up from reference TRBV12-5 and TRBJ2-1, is DARVTQTPRHKVTEMGQEVTMRCQPILGHNTVFWYRQTMMQGLELLAYFRNRAPLDDSGMPKDRFSAEMPDATLATLKIQPSEPRDSAVYFCASGLKGGGHNEQFFGPGTRLTVL.

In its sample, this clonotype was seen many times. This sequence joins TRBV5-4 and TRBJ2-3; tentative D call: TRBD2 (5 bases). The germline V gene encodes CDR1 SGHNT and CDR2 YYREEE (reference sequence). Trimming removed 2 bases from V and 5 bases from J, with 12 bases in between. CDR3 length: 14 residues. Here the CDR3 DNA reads TGTGCCAGCAGCTTTGGCGGAGAGGGAGATACGCAGTATTTT. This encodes CASSFGGEGDTQYF.

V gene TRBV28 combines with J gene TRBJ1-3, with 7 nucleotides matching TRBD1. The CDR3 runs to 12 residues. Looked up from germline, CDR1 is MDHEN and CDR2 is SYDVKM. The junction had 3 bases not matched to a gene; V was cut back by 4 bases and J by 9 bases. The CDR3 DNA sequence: TGTGCCAGCAGTTCCTCAGGGGGCACCATATATTTT. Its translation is CASSSSGGTIYF.

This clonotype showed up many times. As DNA, the CDR3 is TGTGCCAGCAGCCGGACTAGCTACGAGCAGTACTTC. Protein sequence: CASSRTSYEQYF. V and J are TRBV3-1 and TRBJ2-7; 7 nucleotides line up with TRBD2. V lost 4 bases and J lost 3; bases outside the gene matches: 0. The CDR3 is 12 amino acids. The germline V gene has CDR1 LGHDT and CDR2 YNNKEL (reference sequence).

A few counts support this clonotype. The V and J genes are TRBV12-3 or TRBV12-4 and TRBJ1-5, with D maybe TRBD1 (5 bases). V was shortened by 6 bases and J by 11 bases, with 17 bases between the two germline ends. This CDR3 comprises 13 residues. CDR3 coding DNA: TGTGCCAGCAGACGGGGGACCCTAGGGGCCCAGCATTTT. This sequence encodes CASRRGTLGAQHF.

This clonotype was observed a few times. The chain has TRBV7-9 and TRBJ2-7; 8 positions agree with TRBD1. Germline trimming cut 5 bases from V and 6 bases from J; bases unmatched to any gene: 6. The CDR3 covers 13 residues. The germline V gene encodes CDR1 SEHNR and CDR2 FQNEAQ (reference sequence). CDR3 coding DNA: TGTGCCAGCAGCCCTGGACAGGGTGGCGAGCAGTACTTC. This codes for CASSPGQGGEQYF.

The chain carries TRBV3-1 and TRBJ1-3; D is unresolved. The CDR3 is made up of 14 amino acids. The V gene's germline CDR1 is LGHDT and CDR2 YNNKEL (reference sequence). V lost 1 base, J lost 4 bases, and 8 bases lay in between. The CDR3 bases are TGTGCCAGCAGCCAAGGACGGTGGGGAAACACCATATATTTT. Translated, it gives CASSQGRWGNTIYF. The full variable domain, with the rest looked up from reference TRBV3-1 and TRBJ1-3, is DTAVSQTPKYLVTQMGNDKSIKCEQNLGHDTMYWYKQDSKKFLKIMFSYNNKELIINETVPNRFSPKSPDKAHLNLHINSLELGDSAVYFCASSQGRWGNTIYFGEGSWLTVV.

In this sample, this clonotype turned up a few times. In nucleotides, the CDR3 is TGTGCCTGGAGTGTACTGGGGGCGTTTAGCTATGGCTACACCTTC. It yields the protein CAWSVLGAFSYGYTF. The chain carries TRBV30 and TRBJ1-2; D is possibly TRBD1 (6 bases). The V end was cut by 0 bases, the J end by 4 bases, with 15 bases between. The germline V gene has CDR1 GTSNPN and CDR2 SVGIG (reference sequence). The CDR3 runs 15 residues.

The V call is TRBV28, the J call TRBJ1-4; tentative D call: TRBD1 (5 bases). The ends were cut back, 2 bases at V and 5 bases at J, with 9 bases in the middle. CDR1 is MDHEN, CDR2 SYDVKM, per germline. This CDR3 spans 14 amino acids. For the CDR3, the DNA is TGTGCCAGCAGTTTACCGACAGAGAATGAAAAACTGTTTTTT. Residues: CASSLPTENEKLFF.

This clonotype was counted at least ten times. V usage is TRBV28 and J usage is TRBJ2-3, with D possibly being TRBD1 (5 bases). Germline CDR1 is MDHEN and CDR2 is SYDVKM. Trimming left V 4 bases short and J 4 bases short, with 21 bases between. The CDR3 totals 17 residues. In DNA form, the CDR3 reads TGTGCCAGCAGTTCAGGGCTGCTGGTTGTGGTTGCAGATACGCAGTATTTT. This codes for CASSSGLLVVVADTQYF.

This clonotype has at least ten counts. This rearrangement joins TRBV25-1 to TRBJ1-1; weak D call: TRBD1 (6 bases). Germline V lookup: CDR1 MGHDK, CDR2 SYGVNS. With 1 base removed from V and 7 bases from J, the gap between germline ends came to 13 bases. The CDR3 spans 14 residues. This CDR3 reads CASSELMGASEAFF. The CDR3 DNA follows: TGTGCCAGCAGTGAATTGATGGGGGCAAGTGAAGCTTTCTTT.